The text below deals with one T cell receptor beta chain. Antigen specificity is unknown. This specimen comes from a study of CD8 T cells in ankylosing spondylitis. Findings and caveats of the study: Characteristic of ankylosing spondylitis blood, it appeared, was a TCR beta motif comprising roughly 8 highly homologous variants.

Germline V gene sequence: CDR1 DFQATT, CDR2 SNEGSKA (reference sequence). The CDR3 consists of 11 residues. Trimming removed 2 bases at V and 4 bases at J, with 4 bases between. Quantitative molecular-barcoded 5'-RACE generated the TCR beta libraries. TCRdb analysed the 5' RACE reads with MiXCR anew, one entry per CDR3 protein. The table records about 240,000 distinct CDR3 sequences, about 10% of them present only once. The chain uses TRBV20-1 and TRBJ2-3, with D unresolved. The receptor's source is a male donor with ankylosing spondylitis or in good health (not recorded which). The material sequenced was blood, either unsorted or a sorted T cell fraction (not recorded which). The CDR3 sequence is CSARSADTQYF. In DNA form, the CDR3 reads TGCAGTGCTAGATCCGCAGATACGCAGTATTTT.